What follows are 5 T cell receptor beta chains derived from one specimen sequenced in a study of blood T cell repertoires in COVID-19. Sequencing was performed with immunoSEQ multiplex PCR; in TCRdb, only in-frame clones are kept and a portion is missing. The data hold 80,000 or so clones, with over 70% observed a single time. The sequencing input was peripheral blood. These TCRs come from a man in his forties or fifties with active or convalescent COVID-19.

CDR3 sequence: CASSIRQGDSYNEQFF. CDR3 in DNA: TGTGCCAGCAGCATACGACAGGGGGACTCCTACAATGAGCAGTTCTTC. The chain employs TRBV7-3 and TRBJ2-1, with TRBD1 matching over 9 bases. Germline CDR1 SGHTA, CDR2 FQGTGA. This CDR3 has 16 amino acids. V lost 5 bases, J lost 0 bases, and 5 bases stayed unmatched.

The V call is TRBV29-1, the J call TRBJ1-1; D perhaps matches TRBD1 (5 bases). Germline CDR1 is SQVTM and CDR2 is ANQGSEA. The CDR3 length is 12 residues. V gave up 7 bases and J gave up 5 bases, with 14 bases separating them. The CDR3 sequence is CSAVGGRTEAFF. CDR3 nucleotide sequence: TGCAGCGCAGTGGGGGGGAGAACTGAAGCTTTCTTT.

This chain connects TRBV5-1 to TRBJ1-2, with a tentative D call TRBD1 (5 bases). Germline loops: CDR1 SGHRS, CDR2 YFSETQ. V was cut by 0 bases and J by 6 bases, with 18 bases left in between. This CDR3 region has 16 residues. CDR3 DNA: TGCGCCAGCAGCTTGGGTGACGGTCGGACATTAGATGGCTACACCTTC. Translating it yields CASSLGDGRTLDGYTF.

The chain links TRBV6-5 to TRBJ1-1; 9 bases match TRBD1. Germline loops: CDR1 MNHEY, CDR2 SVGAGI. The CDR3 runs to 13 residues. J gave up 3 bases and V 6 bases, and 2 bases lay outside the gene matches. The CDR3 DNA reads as TGTGCCAGCAGCGGGGACAGGGACACTGAAGCTTTCTTT. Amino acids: CASSGDRDTEAFF.

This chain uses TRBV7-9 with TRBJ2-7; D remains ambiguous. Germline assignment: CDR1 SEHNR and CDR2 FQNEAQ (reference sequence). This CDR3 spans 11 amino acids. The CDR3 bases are TGTGCTGCAGCCGAGGCCTACGAGCAGTACTTC. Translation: CAAAEAYEQYF.